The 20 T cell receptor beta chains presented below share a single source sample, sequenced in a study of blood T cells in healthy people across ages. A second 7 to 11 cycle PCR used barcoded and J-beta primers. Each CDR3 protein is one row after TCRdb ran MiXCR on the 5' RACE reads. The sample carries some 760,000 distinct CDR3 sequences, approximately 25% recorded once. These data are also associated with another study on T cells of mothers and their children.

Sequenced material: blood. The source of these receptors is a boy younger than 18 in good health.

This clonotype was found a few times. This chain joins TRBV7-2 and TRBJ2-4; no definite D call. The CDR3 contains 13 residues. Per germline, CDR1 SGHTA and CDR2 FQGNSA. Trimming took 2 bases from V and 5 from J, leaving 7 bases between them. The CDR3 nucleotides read TGTGCCAGCAGCTTACGCAGCGAAAACATTCAGTACTTC. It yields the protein CASSLRSENIQYF.

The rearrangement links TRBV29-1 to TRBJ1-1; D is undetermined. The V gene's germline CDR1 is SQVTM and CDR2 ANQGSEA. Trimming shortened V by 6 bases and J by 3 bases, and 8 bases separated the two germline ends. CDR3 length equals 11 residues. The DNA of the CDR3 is TGCAGCGTGGGCCAGGACACTGAAGCTTTCTTT. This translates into CSVGQDTEAFF.

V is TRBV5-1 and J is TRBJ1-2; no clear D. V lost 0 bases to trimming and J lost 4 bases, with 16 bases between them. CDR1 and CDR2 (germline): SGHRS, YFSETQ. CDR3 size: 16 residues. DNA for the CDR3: TGCGCCAGCAGCTTGGTTGATGGGGTCGGCGTCTATGGCTACACCTTC. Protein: CASSLVDGVGVYGYTF.

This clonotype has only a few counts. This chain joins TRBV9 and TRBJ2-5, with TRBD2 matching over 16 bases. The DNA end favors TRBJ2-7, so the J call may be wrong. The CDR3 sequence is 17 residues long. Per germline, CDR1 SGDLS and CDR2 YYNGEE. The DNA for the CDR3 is TGTGCCAGCAGCCCGCAACCGGGACTAGCGGGAGGGTACGAGCAGTACTTC. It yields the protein CASSPQPGLAGGYEQYF.

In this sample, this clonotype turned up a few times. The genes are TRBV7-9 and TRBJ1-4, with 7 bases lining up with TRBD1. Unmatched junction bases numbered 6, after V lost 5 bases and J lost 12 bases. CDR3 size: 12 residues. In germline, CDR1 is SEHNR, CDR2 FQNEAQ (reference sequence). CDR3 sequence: CASSPQTGQLFF. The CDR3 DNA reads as TGTGCCAGCAGCCCCCAGACAGGGCAACTGTTTTTT.

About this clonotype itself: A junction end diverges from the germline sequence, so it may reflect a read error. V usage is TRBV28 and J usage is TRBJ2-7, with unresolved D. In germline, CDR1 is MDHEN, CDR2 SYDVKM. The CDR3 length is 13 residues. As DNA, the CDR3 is TGTGCCAGCAGTTTAGTTGGGCTCTACGGGCAGTACTTC. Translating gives CASSLVGLYGQYF. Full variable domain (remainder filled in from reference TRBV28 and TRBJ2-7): DVKVTQSSRYLVKRTGEKVFLECVQDMDHENMFWYRQDPGLGLRLIYFSYDVKMKEKGDIPEGYSVSREKKERFSLILESASTNQTSMYLCASSLVGLYGQYFGPGTRLTVT.

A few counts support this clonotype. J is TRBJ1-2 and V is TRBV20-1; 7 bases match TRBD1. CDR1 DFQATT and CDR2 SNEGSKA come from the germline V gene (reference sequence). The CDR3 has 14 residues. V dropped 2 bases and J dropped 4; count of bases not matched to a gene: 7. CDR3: CSARNTGEAYGYTF. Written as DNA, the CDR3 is TGCAGTGCTAGAAACACAGGGGAGGCCTATGGCTACACCTTC.

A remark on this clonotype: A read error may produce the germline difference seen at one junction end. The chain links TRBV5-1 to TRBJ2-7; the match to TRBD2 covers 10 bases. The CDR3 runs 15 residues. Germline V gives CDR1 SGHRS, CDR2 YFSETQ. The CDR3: CASREGLAETYEQYF. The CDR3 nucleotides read TGCGCCAGCCGCGAAGGACTAGCGGAGACCTACGAACAGTACTTC.

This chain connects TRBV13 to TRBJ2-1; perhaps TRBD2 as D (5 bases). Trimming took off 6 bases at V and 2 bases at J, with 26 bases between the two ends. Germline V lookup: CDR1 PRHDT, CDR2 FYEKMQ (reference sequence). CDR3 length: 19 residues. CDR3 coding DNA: TGTGCCAGCAGTCGGGAACCAAAAATAGACCCCCAAACCTACAATGAGCAGTTCTTC. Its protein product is CASSREPKIDPQTYNEQFF.

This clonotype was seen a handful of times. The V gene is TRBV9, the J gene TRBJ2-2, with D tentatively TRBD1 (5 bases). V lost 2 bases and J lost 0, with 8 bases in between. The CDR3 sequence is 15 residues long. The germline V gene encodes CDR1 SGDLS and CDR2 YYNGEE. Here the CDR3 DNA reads TGTGCCAGCAGCGTGGAACAGGCGAACACCGGGGAGCTGTTTTTT. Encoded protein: CASSVEQANTGELFF.

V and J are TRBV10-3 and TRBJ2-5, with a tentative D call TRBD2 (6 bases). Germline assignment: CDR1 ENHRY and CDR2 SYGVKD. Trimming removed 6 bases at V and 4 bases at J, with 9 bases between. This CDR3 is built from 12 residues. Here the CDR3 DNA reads TGTGCCATCAGGCAGGAGGGAGAGACCCAGTACTTC. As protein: CAIRQEGETQYF.

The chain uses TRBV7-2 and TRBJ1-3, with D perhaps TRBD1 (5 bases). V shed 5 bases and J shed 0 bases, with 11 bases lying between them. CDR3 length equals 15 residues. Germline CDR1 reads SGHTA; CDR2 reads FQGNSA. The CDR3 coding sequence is TGTGCCAGCAGCCCAATGAGGGGCTCTGGAAACACCATATATTTT. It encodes CASSPMRGSGNTIYF.

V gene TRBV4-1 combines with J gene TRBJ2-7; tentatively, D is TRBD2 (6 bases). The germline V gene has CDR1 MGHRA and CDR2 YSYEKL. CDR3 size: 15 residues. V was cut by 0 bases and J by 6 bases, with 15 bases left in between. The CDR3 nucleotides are TGCGCCAGCAGCCAAGAGCGGCGGGATCTTTTCGAGCAGTACTTC. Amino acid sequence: CASSQERRDLFEQYF.

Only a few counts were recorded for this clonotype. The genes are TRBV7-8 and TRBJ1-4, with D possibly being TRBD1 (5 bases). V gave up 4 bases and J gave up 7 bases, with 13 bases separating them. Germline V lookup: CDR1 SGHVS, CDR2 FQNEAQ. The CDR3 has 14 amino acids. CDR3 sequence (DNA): TGTGCCAGCAGCTCCCATCAGGGTCGTGAAAAACTGTTTTTT. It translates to CASSSHQGREKLFF.

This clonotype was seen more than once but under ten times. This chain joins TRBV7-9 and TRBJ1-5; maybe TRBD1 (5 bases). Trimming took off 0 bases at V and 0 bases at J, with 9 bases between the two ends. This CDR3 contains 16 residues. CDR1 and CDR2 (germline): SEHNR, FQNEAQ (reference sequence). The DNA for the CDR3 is TGTGCCAGCAGCTTAGCGCGGGGGAATAGCAATCAGCCCCAGCATTTT. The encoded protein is CASSLARGNSNQPQHF.

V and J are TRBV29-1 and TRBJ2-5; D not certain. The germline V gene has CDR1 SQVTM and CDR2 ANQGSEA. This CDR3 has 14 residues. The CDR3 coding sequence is TGCGGCGCCATACGCAGACAAGCGCAAGAGACCCAGTACTTC. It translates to CGAIRRQAQETQYF. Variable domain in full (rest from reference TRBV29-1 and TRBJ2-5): SAVISQKPSRDICQRGTSLTIQCQVDSQVTMMFWYRQQPGQSLTLIATANQGSEATYESGFVIDKFPISRPNLTFSTLTVSNMSPEDSSIYLCGAIRRQAQETQYFGPGTRLLVL.

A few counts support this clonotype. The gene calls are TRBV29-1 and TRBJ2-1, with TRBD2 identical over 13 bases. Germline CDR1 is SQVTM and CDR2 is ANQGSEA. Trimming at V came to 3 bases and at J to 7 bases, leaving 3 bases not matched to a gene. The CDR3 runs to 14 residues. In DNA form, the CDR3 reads TGCAGCGTTGAGGGACTAGCGGGAAGGAATGAGCAGTTCTTC. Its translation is CSVEGLAGRNEQFF.

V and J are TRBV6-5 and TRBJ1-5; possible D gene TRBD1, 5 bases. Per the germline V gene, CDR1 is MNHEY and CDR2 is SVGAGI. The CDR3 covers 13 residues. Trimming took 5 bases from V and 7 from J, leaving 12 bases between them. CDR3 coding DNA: TGTGCCAGCAGTAGGGGTATGGGGCAGCCCCAGCATTTT. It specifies CASSRGMGQPQHF.

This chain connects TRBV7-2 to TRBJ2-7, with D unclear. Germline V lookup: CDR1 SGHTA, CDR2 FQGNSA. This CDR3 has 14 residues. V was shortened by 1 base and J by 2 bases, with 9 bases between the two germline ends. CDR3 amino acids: CASSLDQYTYEQYF. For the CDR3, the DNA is TGTGCCAGCAGCTTAGATCAATACACCTACGAGCAGTACTTC.

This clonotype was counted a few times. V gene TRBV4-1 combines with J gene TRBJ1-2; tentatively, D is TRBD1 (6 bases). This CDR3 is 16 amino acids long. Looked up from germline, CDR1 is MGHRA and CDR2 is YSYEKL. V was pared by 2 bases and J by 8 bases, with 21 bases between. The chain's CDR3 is CASSQTSGGGKVGYTF. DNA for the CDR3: TGCGCCAGCAGCCAAACCTCGGGGGGGGGCAAGGTGGGCTACACCTTC.